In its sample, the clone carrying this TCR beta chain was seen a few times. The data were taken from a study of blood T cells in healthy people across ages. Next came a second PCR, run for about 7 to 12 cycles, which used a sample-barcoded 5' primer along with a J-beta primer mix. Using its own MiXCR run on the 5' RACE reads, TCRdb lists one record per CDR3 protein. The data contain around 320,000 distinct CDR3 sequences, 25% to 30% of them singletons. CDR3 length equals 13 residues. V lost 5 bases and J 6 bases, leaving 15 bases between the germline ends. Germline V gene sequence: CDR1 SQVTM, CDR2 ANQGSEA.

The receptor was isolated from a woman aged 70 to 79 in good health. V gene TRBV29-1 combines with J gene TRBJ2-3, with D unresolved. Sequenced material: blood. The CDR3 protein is CSVKGVPYDTQYF. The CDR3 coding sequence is TGCAGCGTTAAGGGTGTACCATACGATACGCAGTATTTT.